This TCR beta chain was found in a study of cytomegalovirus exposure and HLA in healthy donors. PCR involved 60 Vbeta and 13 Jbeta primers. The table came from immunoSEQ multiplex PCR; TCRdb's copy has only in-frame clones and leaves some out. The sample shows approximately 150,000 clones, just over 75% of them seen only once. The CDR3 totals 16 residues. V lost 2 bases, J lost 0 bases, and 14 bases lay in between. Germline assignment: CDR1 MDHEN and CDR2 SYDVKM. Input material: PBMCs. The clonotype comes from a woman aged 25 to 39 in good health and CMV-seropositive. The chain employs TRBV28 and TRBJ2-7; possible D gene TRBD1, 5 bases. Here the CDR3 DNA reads TGTGCCAGCAGTTTACAAGGACACCAATTCTCCTACGAGCAGTACTTC. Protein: CASSLQGHQFSYEQYF.